Shown below are 31 T cell receptor beta chains from a single sample sequenced in a study of PD-1 blockade in classical Hodgkin lymphoma. As to time point: cycle 4 day 1 (C4D1), after about 6 weeks of nivolumab. Each of the patients experienced relapse following autologous stem cell transplantation, and their brentuximab vedotin exposure differed. Measured with immunoSEQ multiplex PCR; TCRdb has only the in-frame clones, and not every one. The profile shows 110,000 or so clones, roughly nine tenths of them singletons. Material: peripheral blood mononuclear cells (PBMCs), obtained before the fourth cycle of nivolumab. Every receptor here comes from a human donor with classical Hodgkin lymphoma.

In this sample, this clone turned up once. The chain carries TRBV6-1 and TRBJ2-1; maybe TRBD2 (6 bases). This CDR3 spans 16 amino acids. Germline CDR1 is MNHNS and CDR2 is SASEGT. Trimming took 2 bases from V and 3 from J, leaving 14 bases between them. This chain's CDR3 is CASSEWGDEFYNEQFF. CDR3 DNA sequence: TGTGCCAGCAGTGAATGGGGGGATGAGTTCTACAATGAGCAGTTCTTC.

The chain employs TRBV6-6 and TRBJ1-3; D is perhaps TRBD1 (6 bases). V dropped 7 bases and J dropped 0 bases, with 13 bases sitting between them. The CDR3 spans 15 residues. Germline lookup yields CDR1 MNHNY and CDR2 SVGAGI (reference sequence). This chain's CDR3 is CASTKTGSSGNTIYF. The DNA of the CDR3 is TGTGCCAGCACCAAGACAGGCAGCTCTGGAAACACCATATATTTT.

This sequence joins TRBV5-4 and TRBJ2-2, with a weak D call TRBD1 (5 bases). The CDR3 runs to 12 residues. V gave up 4 bases and J gave up 7 bases, with 8 bases separating them. Germline-derived CDR1 and CDR2 are SGHNT and YYREEE (reference sequence). CDR3 amino acids: CASSQGSGELFF. Written as DNA, the CDR3 is TGTGCCAGCAGCCAGGGTAGCGGGGAGCTGTTTTTT.

J is TRBJ2-1 and V is TRBV5-1, with 14 bases that match TRBD2. Trimming took 0 bases from V and 6 from J; bases not matched to a gene: 2. The CDR3 covers 16 residues. The germline CDR1 and CDR2 sequences are SGHRS and YFSETQ. CDR3 sequence: CASSLGGLAGANEQFF. The DNA for the CDR3 is TGCGCCAGCAGCTTGGGGGGACTAGCGGGAGCCAATGAGCAGTTCTTC.

This rearrangement joins TRBV28 to TRBJ2-7; TRBD2 agrees at 11 bases. The CDR3 totals 15 residues. CDR1 is MDHEN, CDR2 SYDVKM, per germline. V was pared by 6 bases and J by 2 bases, with 6 bases of the junction left unmatched. CDR3 residues: CASSRLAGSAYEQYF. The CDR3 nucleotides are TGTGCCAGCAGCCGACTAGCGGGATCTGCCTACGAGCAGTACTTC. Using reference TRBV28 and TRBJ2-7 for the parts outside the CDR3, the full variable domain is DVKVTQSSRYLVKRTGEKVFLECVQDMDHENMFWYRQDPGLGLRLIYFSYDVKMKEKGDIPEGYSVSREKKERFSLILESASTNQTSMYLCASSRLAGSAYEQYFGPGTRLTVT.

The chain links TRBV7-9 to TRBJ2-1; TRBD2 matches at 8 bases. Trimming at V came to 5 bases and at J to 3 bases, leaving 6 bases not matched to a gene. The germline gives CDR1 SEHNR, CDR2 FQNEAQ (reference sequence). The CDR3 sequence is 15 residues long. In DNA form, the CDR3 reads TGTGCCAGCAGCCCAACTAGCGGAAGCTACAATGAGCAGTTCTTC. This codes for CASSPTSGSYNEQFF.

The genes are TRBV7-2 and TRBJ1-5; D is unclear. Germline CDR1 reads SGHTA; CDR2 reads FQGNSA. Trimming removed 5 bases at V and 2 bases at J, with 10 bases between. The CDR3 spans 14 residues. CDR3 coding DNA: TGTGCCAGCAGCCCTGGCCCGGGCAATCAGCCCCAGCATTTT. Translating it yields CASSPGPGNQPQHF.

J is TRBJ2-3 and V is TRBV7-2, with D unresolved. Looked up from germline, CDR1 is SGHTA and CDR2 is FQGNSA. The CDR3 runs 12 residues. V was shortened by 4 bases and J by 3 bases, with 5 bases between the two germline ends. CDR3 in amino acids: CASSYITDTQYF. The DNA for the CDR3 is TGTGCCAGCAGCTATATAACAGATACGCAGTATTTT.

V gene TRBV6-4 combines with J gene TRBJ1-2; D uncertain. V was shortened by 2 bases and J by 7 bases, with 11 bases between the two germline ends. The CDR3 is 13 amino acids. The germline V gene has CDR1 MRHNA and CDR2 SNTAGT. The CDR3 DNA is TGTGCCAGCAGTGACGGGCCGGGGATTGGCTACACCTTC. It encodes CASSDGPGIGYTF.

This chain links TRBV25-1 with TRBJ1-2; 8 positions match TRBD1. This CDR3 contains 15 residues. Losses at the gene ends were 2 bases for V and 8 bases for J; bases not matched to a gene: 10. Germline values: CDR1 MGHDK, CDR2 SYGVNS. CDR3 region: CASSETPTGAGGYTF. CDR3 DNA sequence: TGTGCCAGCAGTGAAACCCCGACAGGGGCGGGAGGCTACACCTTC.

This chain connects TRBV7-9 to TRBJ1-1, with D possibly being TRBD1 (5 bases). Trimming shortened V by 4 bases and J by 3 bases, and 15 bases separated the two germline ends. CDR1 SEHNR and CDR2 FQNEAQ come from the germline V gene (reference sequence). This CDR3 contains 15 residues. CDR3 nucleotides: TGTGCCAGCAGCTCATCCAGGGTTTTAGACACTGAAGCTTTCTTT. Amino acid sequence: CASSSSRVLDTEAFF.

This chain connects TRBV19 to TRBJ2-5, with no clear D. CDR3 length equals 13 residues. Trimming stripped 2 bases from V and 3 bases from J, with 7 bases between. Germline V gives CDR1 LNHDA, CDR2 SQIVND (reference sequence). The CDR3 protein is CASSISVEETQYF. In nucleotides, the CDR3 is TGTGCCAGTAGTATAAGCGTAGAAGAGACCCAGTACTTC.

CDR3 coding DNA: TGTGCCAGCAGACGCGGACAGGGCCTTTACAATGAGCAGTTCTTC. This encodes CASRRGQGLYNEQFF. J is TRBJ2-1 and V is TRBV6-5; 8 bases fit TRBD1. The CDR3 spans 15 residues. The germline CDR1 and CDR2 sequences are MNHEY and SVGAGI. V dropped 6 bases and J dropped 4; count of bases not matched to a gene: 8.

J is TRBJ1-5 and V is TRBV5-1; 8 bases agree with TRBD1. The CDR3 is made up of 16 amino acids. The J segment lost 0 bases and the V segment lost 3 bases, leaving 5 bases of the junction unmatched. CDR1 and CDR2 from the germline V gene are SGHRS and YFSETQ. The CDR3 sequence: CASSSGQDYSNQPQHF. The CDR3 DNA reads TGCGCCAGCAGCTCGGGACAGGACTATAGCAATCAGCCCCAGCATTTT.

The V gene is TRBV4-3, the J gene TRBJ2-2; D remains ambiguous. Germline lookup yields CDR1 LGHNA and CDR2 YSLEER. The V end was cut by 2 bases, the J end by 4 bases, with 20 bases between. The CDR3 runs to 18 residues. CDR3 region: CASSQIMKGPWGTGELFF. The DNA for the CDR3 is TGCGCCAGCAGCCAAATCATGAAAGGGCCGTGGGGCACCGGGGAGCTGTTTTTT.

The chain couples TRBV2 to TRBJ2-6; D is unresolved. The CDR3 contains 15 residues. CDR1 SNHLY and CDR2 FYNNEI come from the germline V gene. V was shortened by 7 bases and J by 0 bases, with 10 bases between the two germline ends. DNA of the CDR3: TGTGCCAGCAAACAACATAGCTCTGGGGCCAACGTCCTGACTTTC. This translates into CASKQHSSGANVLTF. The variable domain in full, with the rest retrieved from reference TRBV2 and TRBJ2-6, is EPEVTQTPSHQVTQMGQEVILRCVPISNHLYFYWYRQILGQKVEFLVSFYNNEISEKSEIFDDQFSVERPDGSNFTLKIRSTKLEDSAMYFCASKQHSSGANVLTFGAGSRLTVL.

The gene calls are TRBV28 and TRBJ2-5; D ambiguous. Per germline, CDR1 MDHEN and CDR2 SYDVKM. The CDR3 extends over 15 amino acids. V was trimmed by 4 bases and J by 0 bases, leaving 12 bases between them. DNA for the CDR3: TGTGCCAGCAGTTACCCCCGAGCGTACCAAGAGACCCAGTACTTC. Protein product: CASSYPRAYQETQYF.

This chain uses TRBV6-5 with TRBJ2-7; TRBD1 matches 7 bases. Germline trimming cut 4 bases from V and 2 bases from J; bases unmatched to any gene: 11. The CDR3 runs 16 residues. CDR1 is MNHEY, CDR2 SVGAGI, per germline. The CDR3: CASSLGGTGATYEQYF. The CDR3 DNA reads TGTGCCAGCAGTTTAGGGGGAACAGGGGCCACCTACGAGCAGTACTTC.

V is TRBV7-2 and J is TRBJ2-3, with 7 bases fitting TRBD1. Germline CDR1 SGHTA, CDR2 FQGNSA. The CDR3 contains 15 residues. Unmatched junction bases numbered 4, after V lost 3 bases and J lost 1 base. As DNA, the CDR3 is TGTGCCAGCAGCTTGTCAGGACAGGGCACAGATACGCAGTATTTT. Protein product: CASSLSGQGTDTQYF. Based on the CDR3 plus reference TRBV7-2 and TRBJ2-3, the full variable domain is GAGVSQSPSNKVTEKGKDVELRCDPISGHTALYWYRQSLGQGLEFLIYFQGNSAPDKSGLPSDRFSAERTGGSVSTLTIQRTQQEDSAVYLCASSLSGQGTDTQYFGPGTRLTVL.

The J gene is TRBJ2-1, the V gene TRBV11-3; possibly TRBD1 or TRBD2 for D (5 bases each). Germline values: CDR1 SGHNT, CDR2 YENEEA. The CDR3 runs 11 residues. V lost 5 bases and J lost 15, with 14 bases in between. In nucleotides, the CDR3 is TGTGCCAGCAGCCCCCCGGGACCCCGGTTCTTC. Translated, it gives CASSPPGPRFF.

V gene TRBV10-3 combines with J gene TRBJ1-2; 7 bases are shared with TRBD1. The CDR3 is 12 amino acids. Trimming removed 4 bases from V and 8 bases from J; junction bases left unmatched: 4. In germline, CDR1 is ENHRY, CDR2 SYGVKD. The CDR3 DNA sequence: TGTGCCATCAGTGGGACACAGGGGGGCTACACCTTC. Translating gives CAISGTQGGYTF.

V and J are TRBV7-2 and TRBJ1-5; TRBD1 agrees at 7 bases. There are 13 residues in the CDR3. V was pared by 6 bases and J by 6 bases, with 5 bases of the junction left unmatched. CDR1 is SGHTA, CDR2 FQGNSA, per germline. CDR3 amino acids: CASSGDRSQPQHF. The CDR3 coding sequence is TGTGCCAGCAGTGGGGACAGAAGTCAGCCCCAGCATTTT.

This chain connects TRBV4-1 to TRBJ2-1; D is ambiguous. There are 19 residues in the CDR3. The germline V gene has CDR1 MGHRA and CDR2 YSYEKL. Trimming pared 4 bases from V and 7 bases from J, leaving 29 bases between. The CDR3 region has the DNA TGCGCCAGCAGCCTAATAACTACCCGGGCAAATCGAGAGTGGAATGAGCAGTTCTTC. Translation: CASSLITTRANREWNEQFF.

This chain connects TRBV5-8 to TRBJ1-5; D is ambiguous. Trimming left V 0 bases short and J 3 bases short, with 10 bases between. The germline CDR1 and CDR2 sequences are SGHTS and YDEGEE. The CDR3 extends over 15 amino acids. CDR3 sequence reads: CASSLGESINQPQHF. CDR3 nucleotide sequence: TGTGCCAGCAGCTTGGGAGAATCCATCAATCAGCCCCAGCATTTT.

The V call is TRBV6-1, the J call TRBJ1-5; D is uncertain. Trimming took off 8 bases at V and 1 base at J, with 15 bases between the two ends. This CDR3 comprises 15 residues. Germline-derived CDR1 and CDR2 are MNHNS and SASEGT. Written as DNA, the CDR3 is TGTGCCAGCTGTGTAGGGCAGACAAGCAATCAGCCCCAGCATTTT. This gives the protein CASCVGQTSNQPQHF.

In nucleotides, the CDR3 is TGTGCCAGCAGCCTCGCGCGCTACGAGCAGTACTTC. Encoded protein: CASSLARYEQYF. The chain carries TRBV7-9 and TRBJ2-7; D ambiguous. CDR3 length: 12 residues. CDR1 is SEHNR and CDR2 is FQNEAQ in the germline V gene (reference sequence). V lost 5 bases to trimming and J lost 3 bases, with 8 bases between them.

In its sample, this clone was seen once. The chain is built from TRBV7-2 and TRBJ2-5, with unresolved D. The CDR3 spans 13 residues. Germline V CDR1 and CDR2: SGHTA, FQGNSA. The V end was cut by 2 bases, the J end by 5 bases, with 9 bases between. Here the CDR3 DNA reads TGTGCCAGCAGCTTAAGGTTCGGTGAGACCCAGTACTTC. Its translation is CASSLRFGETQYF.

The rearrangement uses TRBV9 and TRBJ1-2; no clear D. This CDR3 is 17 amino acids long. Per germline, CDR1 SGDLS and CDR2 YYNGEE. V was shortened by 3 bases and J by 0 bases, with 18 bases between the two germline ends. The CDR3 spells CASSAPRVERANYGYTF. In DNA form, the CDR3 reads TGTGCCAGCAGCGCCCCACGCGTGGAGAGAGCTAACTATGGCTACACCTTC.

The rearrangement links TRBV11-2 to TRBJ1-1, with a tentative D call TRBD1 (6 bases). Germline V gives CDR1 SGHAT, CDR2 FQNNGV. V was cut by 8 bases and J by 0 bases, with 25 bases left in between. There are 18 residues in the CDR3. The CDR3 DNA reads as TGTGCCAGCTCTAAGAGCAGGGGAGGGAAGTTTGTGAACACTGAAGCTTTCTTT. This translates into CASSKSRGGKFVNTEAFF.

The chain carries TRBV9 and TRBJ2-3; D is uncertain. Trimming stripped 4 bases from V and 3 bases from J, with 12 bases between. The CDR3 extends over 14 amino acids. Germline-derived CDR1 and CDR2 are SGDLS and YYNGEE. This CDR3 reads CASSTGPSTDTQYF. In DNA, the CDR3 is TGTGCCAGCAGCACGGGCCCTTCGACAGATACGCAGTATTTT.

The V call is TRBV14, the J call TRBJ1-1; D is unclear. The CDR3 is made up of 15 amino acids. CDR1 is SGHDN, CDR2 FVKESK, per germline. V shed 2 bases and J shed 2 bases, with 12 bases lying between them. This chain's CDR3 is CASSQNYNQNTEAFF. CDR3 DNA sequence: TGTGCCAGCAGCCAAAATTACAACCAAAACACTGAAGCTTTCTTT.